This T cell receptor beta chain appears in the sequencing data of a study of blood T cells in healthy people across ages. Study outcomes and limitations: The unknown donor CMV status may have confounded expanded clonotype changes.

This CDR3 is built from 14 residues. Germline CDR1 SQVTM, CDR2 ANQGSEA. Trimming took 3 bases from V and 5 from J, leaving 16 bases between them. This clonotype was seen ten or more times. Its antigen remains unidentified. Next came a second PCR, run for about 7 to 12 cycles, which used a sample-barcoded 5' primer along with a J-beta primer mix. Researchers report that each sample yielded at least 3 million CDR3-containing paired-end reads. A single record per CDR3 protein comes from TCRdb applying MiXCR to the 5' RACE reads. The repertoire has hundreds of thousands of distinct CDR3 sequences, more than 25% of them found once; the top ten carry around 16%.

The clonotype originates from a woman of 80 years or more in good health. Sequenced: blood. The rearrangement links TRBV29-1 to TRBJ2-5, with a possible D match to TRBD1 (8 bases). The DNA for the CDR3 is TGCAGCGTTGAGGCCCAACAGGGGGGGGAGACCCAGTACTTC. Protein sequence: CSVEAQQGGETQYF.